This T cell receptor (beta chain) is drawn from a study of blood T cells in healthy people across ages. General study findings and limits: Unsorted PBMC input precluded a conclusive naive versus antigen-experienced comparison.

Healthy individuals of Caucasian origin from Russia, aged roughly 6 to 95, served as donors. The CDR3 covers 14 residues. Per germline, CDR1 ENHRY and CDR2 SYGVKD. The V gene lost 4 bases and the J gene lost 6 bases, with 13 bases spanning the gap. Primed by a sample-barcoded 5' primer and a J-beta primer mix, a second PCR proceeded for roughly 6 to 12 cycles. TCRdb reprocessed the 5' RACE reads via MiXCR and lists one record per CDR3 protein. Among roughly 1,700,000 distinct CDR3 sequences listed, roughly 30% were seen once. Comment on this clonotype: No antigen is known for it.

The chain uses TRBV10-3 and TRBJ2-1, with D unclear. The sequence was obtained from a woman aged 25-40 years in good health. Sequencing was performed on blood. For the CDR3, the DNA is TGTGCCATCAGTGGAAACAACTTGAGCAATGAGCAGTTCTTC. Translating it yields CAISGNNLSNEQFF.